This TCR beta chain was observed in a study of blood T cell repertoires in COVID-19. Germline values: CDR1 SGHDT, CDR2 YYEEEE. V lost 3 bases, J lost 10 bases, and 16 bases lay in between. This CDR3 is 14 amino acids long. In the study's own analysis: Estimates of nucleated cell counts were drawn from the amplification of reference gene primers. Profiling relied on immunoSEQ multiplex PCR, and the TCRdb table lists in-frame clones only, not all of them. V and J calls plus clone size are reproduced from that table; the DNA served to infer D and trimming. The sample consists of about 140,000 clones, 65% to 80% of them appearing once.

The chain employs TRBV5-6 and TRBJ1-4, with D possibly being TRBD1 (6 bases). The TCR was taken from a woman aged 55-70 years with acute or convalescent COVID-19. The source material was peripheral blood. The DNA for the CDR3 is TGTGCCAGCAGCTCCGGGTCAGGGGCGGGAAAACTGTTTTTT. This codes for CASSSGSGAGKLFF.